This T cell receptor beta chain was documented in a study of blood T cell repertoires in COVID-19. Overall study context: Samples came from the United States, Italy and Spain, spanning acute and convalescent COVID-19.

Original analysis: Nucleated cell counts were estimated from reference gene primer amplification. Using immunoSEQ multiplex PCR, the repertoire was profiled, and TCRdb retains in-frame clones only, with some absent. V, J and clone size derive from that table, while D and trimming were established from the DNA sequence. The sample records under 250,000 clones, approximately 80% being singletons. The V segment lost 4 bases and the J segment 3 bases; nucleotides outside the gene matches: 9. Germline V gene lookup returns CDR1 KGHSH and CDR2 LQKENI. The length of the CDR3 is 17 residues. The V gene is TRBV18, the J gene TRBJ1-6, with 7 positions matching TRBD1. The sample was peripheral blood. The receptor was derived from a woman younger than 30 with acute or convalescent COVID-19. In nucleotides, the CDR3 is TGTGCCAGCTCACAAAGACAGGGAGTCGACTATAATTCACCCCTCCACTTT. Its translation: CASSQRQGVDYNSPLHF.